The table lists the clone carrying this T cell receptor (beta chain) with a few counts. Its antigen remains unknown. The CDR3 extends over 14 amino acids. The ends lost 4 bases at V and 5 bases at J; junction bases unmatched: 7. Germline V gene data show CDR1 as SGHDT and CDR2 as YYEEEE. This record belongs to a study of human T cells and chemical hapten exposure. Study-wide context: Upper-back patch tests with 0.01% DPC were read at 6 days.

Study-level points and caveats: With patch test score, the counts of PT1 expanded TCRs showed a positive correlation.

TCRdb reprocessed the RACE reads with MiXCR, giving one entry per CDR3 protein. The data show around 74,000 distinct CDR3 sequences, 25% to 40% seen once. Time point reported: patch test 1, 2 weeks after DPC sensitization. As for treatment: therapeutic diphenylcyclopropenone sensitization with weekly scalp DPC. This TCR was sampled from a man aged 40-49 years with alopecia areata. Some clones in this sample may be carry-over from other donors' samples. The rearrangement joins TRBV5-6 to TRBJ1-1; 8 bases fit TRBD1. The sample was whole blood, taken in connection with sensitization to the hapten diphenylcyclopropenone (DPC). CDR3 bases: TGTGCCAGCAGCCCAGGACAGGGCTGGACTGAAGCTTTCTTT. Translating it yields CASSPGQGWTEAFF.